The rows below give T cell receptor beta chains drawn from one sample of a study of blood T cell repertoires in COVID-19. Only in-frame clones appear in the TCRdb table, and some are missing; sequencing was by immunoSEQ multiplex PCR. The table shows approximately 170,000 clones, with over 65% occurring only once. Input material: PBMCs or T cells enriched from blood (not recorded which). Every receptor here comes from a woman aged 45-60 years who had recovered from COVID-19. Both conserved end residues are part of each CDR3. The D gene is left open where the match is weak.

>TRBV4-2|TRBJ2-3|TRBD1
CASSQVVGTGGDTQYF
>TRBV20-1|TRBJ2-1|TRBD2
CSASSGRFYEQFF
>TRBV29-1|TRBJ2-2|.
CSVESWGPTGELFF
>TRBV7-2|TRBJ1-2|.
CASSLEDGGLGGYTF
>TRBV9|TRBJ1-1|TRBD1
CASSSRGQATEAFF
>TRBV27|TRBJ2-2|.
CASKTEASAGLTLTGELFF
>TRBV2|TRBJ1-2|.
CASTGVYYGYTF
>TRBV6-5|TRBJ2-1|TRBD2
CASSYSRGGLYNEQFF
>TRBV6-5|TRBJ2-1|TRBD2
CASSPVWTRGNEQFF
>TRBV5-6|TRBJ1-2|.
CASSLYRGTSPPSSGYTF
>TRBV28|TRBJ1-2|.
CATLDSGRLGGYGYTF
>TRBV13|TRBJ2-1|.
CASLKTGGGYNEQFF
>TRBV29-1|TRBJ1-3|TRBD1
CSVNDRGRGNTIYF
>TRBV6-5|TRBJ1-2|TRBD1
CASSYSPTGDYGYTF
>TRBV3-1/TRBV3-2|TRBJ1-4|TRBD1
CASSQSRARTGGEKLFF
>TRBV6-4|TRBJ2-1|TRBD2
CASSESSATSGYNEQFF
>TRBV14|TRBJ2-2|TRBD2
CASSSRLARNTGELFF
>TRBV28|TRBJ1-5|.
CASKGGLIQPQHF
>TRBV5-4|TRBJ2-5|TRBD2
CASRWEGSQETQYF
>TRBV7-9|TRBJ1-6|.
CASSAAPLGIPNSPLHF
>TRBV3-1/TRBV3-2|TRBJ1-1|.
CASSQVGGSGTEAFF
>TRBV12-3/TRBV12-4|TRBJ1-1|.
CASSLFRGTEAFF
>TRBV28|TRBJ1-5|.
CASTSGWGPNQPQHF
>TRBV13|TRBJ2-2|TRBD2
CASSPRGGNTGELFF
>TRBV29-1|TRBJ2-1|TRBD2
CSVEDRNGRAPNEQFF
>TRBV5-5|TRBJ1-5|TRBD1
CASSSDGQADQPQHF
>TRBV5-1|TRBJ1-5|TRBD1
CASSLQGMPPQHF
>TRBV11-3|TRBJ2-2|TRBD1
CASSYGQGRATGELFF
>TRBV5-8|TRBJ1-5|.
CASALYRGNQPQHF
>TRBV19|TRBJ1-5|TRBD1
CASRDRGLQPQHF
>TRBV13|TRBJ1-1|.
CASSSGGGYEDTEAFF
>TRBV2|TRBJ1-1|.
CASSPDEGATEAFF
>TRBV7-6|TRBJ1-5|TRBD1
CASSLGPQGYSNQPQHF
>TRBV11-3|TRBJ1-1|TRBD1
CASSPTGGNTEAFF
>TRBV4-1|TRBJ2-2|TRBD1
CASSQQGDGELFF
>TRBV9|TRBJ1-6|.
CASSVGGPKQDSPLHF
>TRBV7-9|TRBJ1-3|.
CASSRVGGGNTIYF
>TRBV19|TRBJ1-2|TRBD1
CASQRDRSYGYTF
>TRBV19|TRBJ1-2|TRBD1
CASSPLQGGGYTF
>TRBV7-2|TRBJ2-6|.
CASSLGDTGANVLTF
>TRBV18|TRBJ1-2|TRBD1
CASSPGTGGANYGYTF
>TRBV5-6|TRBJ1-6|.
CASSRGGGTYNSPLHF
>TRBV7-2|TRBJ1-6|.
CASSPKGQNNSPLHF
>TRBV5-1|TRBJ2-2|.
CASSFLARNANTGELFF
>TRBV29-1|TRBJ2-3|TRBD2
CSVAQGAGEDTQYF
>TRBV5-6|TRBJ1-5|.
CASHSRGLGAGQPQHF
>TRBV7-2|TRBJ1-2|.
CASSLGSGNYGYTF